The text below deals with one T cell receptor beta chain. The antigen is unknown. Random hexamers were used to reverse transcribe roughly 0.5 to 1 ug of RNA. TCRdb re-derived calls from the immunoSEQ multiplex PCR reads in MiXCR, one entry per CDR3 protein. Of fewer than 350,000 distinct CDR3 sequences listed, approximately 90% are singletons. These data originate in a study of CD8 T cells in Susac syndrome. General study findings and limits: The authors acknowledged that the study's TCR sequencing and HLA analysis involved relatively few individuals.

The multiple sclerosis controls, all treatment-naive patients, had relapsing-remitting disease that was stable or active. Negative isolation yielded CD4+ and CD8+ T cells, and FACS enriched TEMRA cells. Sequenced sample: CD8+ T cells from PBMCs. The receptor comes from a human donor with multiple sclerosis.

The CDR3 DNA sequence: TGTGCCAGCAGTGACGGGACAGGGAACGGCAATGAGCAGTTCTTC. Translating gives CASSDGTGNGNEQFF. The chain has TRBV6-4 and TRBJ2-1; TRBD1 matches 9 bases. V shed 2 bases and J 6 bases; nucleotides not matched to a gene: 5. The CDR3 has 15 amino acids. Germline V gives CDR1 MRHNA, CDR2 SNTAGT.